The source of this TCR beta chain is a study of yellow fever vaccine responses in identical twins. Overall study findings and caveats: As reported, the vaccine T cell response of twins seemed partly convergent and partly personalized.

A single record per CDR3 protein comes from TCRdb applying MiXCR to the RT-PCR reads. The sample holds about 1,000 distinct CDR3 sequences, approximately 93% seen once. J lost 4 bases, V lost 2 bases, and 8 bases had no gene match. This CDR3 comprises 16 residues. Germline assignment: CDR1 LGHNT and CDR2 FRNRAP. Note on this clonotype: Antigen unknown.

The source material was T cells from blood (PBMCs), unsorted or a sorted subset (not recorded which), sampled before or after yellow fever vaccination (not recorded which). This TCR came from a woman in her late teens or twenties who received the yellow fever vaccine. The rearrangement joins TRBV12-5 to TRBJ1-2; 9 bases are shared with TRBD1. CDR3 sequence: CASGLTGTGPLYGYTF. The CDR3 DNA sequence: TGTGCTAGTGGTTTGACAGGGACAGGGCCTCTCTATGGCTACACCTTC.